These 8 T cell receptor beta chains were all obtained from the same sample, sequenced in a study of blood T cell repertoires in COVID-19. TCRdb's copy holds only in-frame clones and misses some; the assay was immunoSEQ multiplex PCR. The sample yields some 300,000 clones, roughly 86% seen once. Material for sequencing was PBMCs or T cells enriched from blood (not recorded which). All receptors derive from a woman aged 45-65 years who had been exposed to COVID-19.

V usage is TRBV10-3 and J usage is TRBJ1-2; TRBD1 aligns across 9 bases. V dropped 2 bases and J dropped 6; count of bases not matched to a gene: 10. The CDR3 consists of 16 residues. Per the germline V gene, CDR1 is ENHRY and CDR2 is SYGVKD. The CDR3 protein is CAISEPNGDRADGYTF. The DNA for the CDR3 is TGTGCCATCAGTGAGCCGAACGGGGACAGGGCCGATGGCTACACCTTC.

The rearrangement links TRBV7-9 to TRBJ1-6, with TRBD1 matching over 8 bases. Trimming cost V 6 bases and J 14 bases; bases outside gene matches: 9. Germline assignment: CDR1 SEHNR and CDR2 FQNEAQ (reference sequence). The CDR3 is 13 amino acids. CDR3 DNA: TGTGCCAGCAGGAGCCAGGGGGCGGAATCCCTCCACTTT. Translation: CASRSQGAESLHF.

The chain combines TRBV19 with TRBJ2-7; the D gene is possibly TRBD2 (6 bases). V was cut by 4 bases and J by 5 bases, with 12 bases left in between. From germline, CDR1 is LNHDA and CDR2 SQIVND (reference sequence). The CDR3 extends over 13 amino acids. CDR3 sequence: CASSRGLSHEQYF. The CDR3 DNA sequence: TGTGCCAGTAGTAGGGGACTGAGTCACGAGCAGTACTTC.

V gene TRBV18 combines with J gene TRBJ2-3; D might be TRBD1 (5 bases). This CDR3 region has 14 residues. From germline, CDR1 is KGHSH and CDR2 LQKENI. V lost 3 bases to trimming and J lost 4 bases, with 11 bases between them. The CDR3: CASSPRDSPDTQYF. In DNA form, the CDR3 reads TGTGCCAGCTCACCCCGTGACAGTCCAGATACGCAGTATTTT.

CDR3 sequence (DNA): TGCGCCAGCGGCCGGACAGGACATGGAGAGGAGCTGTTTTTT. This sequence encodes CASGRTGHGEELFF. The genes are TRBV4-1 and TRBJ2-2; TRBD1 aligns across 7 bases. The CDR3 is made up of 14 amino acids. V lost 8 bases to trimming and J lost 10 bases; unmatched junction nucleotides: 13. CDR1 and CDR2 from the germline V gene are MGHRA and YSYEKL.

The rearrangement joins TRBV5-4 to TRBJ2-7; 8 nucleotides align to TRBD1. Trimming at V came to 3 bases and at J to 6 bases, leaving 8 bases not matched to a gene. Looked up from germline, CDR1 is SGHNT and CDR2 is YYREEE (reference sequence). This CDR3 is built from 14 residues. DNA of the CDR3: TGTGCCAGCAGCTACCCGGACAGGGAGGTCGAGCAGTACTTC. As protein: CASSYPDREVEQYF.

J is TRBJ1-6 and V is TRBV18; D not certain. The CDR3 totals 16 residues. Germline CDR1 reads KGHSH; CDR2 reads LQKENI. Trimming left V 6 bases short and J 2 bases short, with 14 bases between. CDR3 sequence (DNA): TGTGCCAGCTCCCCGTTGCCAGGCACCTATAATTCACCCCTCCACTTT. Protein product: CASSPLPGTYNSPLHF.

This chain joins TRBV19 and TRBJ2-2, with unresolved D. Trimming cost V 6 bases and J 0 bases, with 11 bases left between them. Germline V gene data show CDR1 as LNHDA and CDR2 as SQIVND (reference sequence). The CDR3 runs to 15 residues. The CDR3, as DNA: TGTGCCAGTAGCGCGTCCAGGACGAACACCGGGGAGCTGTTTTTT. This codes for CASSASRTNTGELFF.